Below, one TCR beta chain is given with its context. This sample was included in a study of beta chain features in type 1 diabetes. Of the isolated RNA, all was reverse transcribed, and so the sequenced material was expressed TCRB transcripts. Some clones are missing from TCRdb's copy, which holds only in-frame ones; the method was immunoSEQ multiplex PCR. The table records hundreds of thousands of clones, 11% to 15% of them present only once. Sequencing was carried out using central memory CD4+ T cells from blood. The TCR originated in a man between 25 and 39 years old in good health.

The CDR3 DNA is TGCGCCAGCAGCCTAGGGAGAGAGACCCAGTACTTC. The encoded protein is CASSLGRETQYF. This chain connects TRBV4-3 to TRBJ2-5; D may be TRBD2 (5 bases). Looked up from germline, CDR1 is LGHNA and CDR2 is YSLEER. The V gene lost 4 bases and the J gene lost 4 bases, with 7 bases spanning the gap. CDR3 length: 12 amino acids.